This TCR beta chain was sequenced for a study of T cell responses to AZD1222 COVID-19 vaccine. The data were produced by immunoSEQ multiplex PCR, yet TCRdb's version contains in-frame clones alone and is incomplete. The sample holds some 50,000 clones, roughly 84% seen once. Of note for this clone: Antigen: not known.

Study-wide results and caveats: A mostly white British donor set with more females was recruited, and clonal diversity was possibly underestimated.

The sequenced sample was peripheral blood, obtained on day 0 of MenACWY control vaccination. This sequence originates from an adult in good health.

The CDR3 loop is CASSLGPSGETQYF. The CDR3 nucleotides are TGCGCCAGCAGCCTTGGACCATCGGGGGAGACCCAGTACTTC. The gene calls are TRBV4-1 and TRBJ2-5, with TRBD2 as a possible D gene (5 bases). Germline CDR1 and CDR2: MGHRA and YSYEKL. Trimming took off 4 bases at V and 5 bases at J, with 14 bases between the two ends. The CDR3 loop spans 14 amino acids.